The 14 T cell receptor beta chains below come from one sample, sequenced in a study of cytomegalovirus exposure and HLA in healthy donors. The PCR ran on 60 Vbeta and 13 Jbeta primers. The data were produced by immunoSEQ multiplex PCR, yet TCRdb's version contains in-frame clones alone and is incomplete. Here the sample spans roughly 120,000 clones, roughly 83% being singletons. Sequenced: PBMCs. Every receptor here comes from a young woman in good health and CMV-seropositive.

The chain uses TRBV7-6 and TRBJ2-5; 7 bases fit TRBD2. CDR3 length: 15 amino acids. V was clipped by 2 bases and J by 5 bases; unmatched bases: 8. Per germline, CDR1 SGHVS and CDR2 FNYEAQ. The CDR3 nucleotides read TGTGCCAGCAGCTTATCCCCGGGAGCGGGGGAGACCCAGTACTTC. Protein product: CASSLSPGAGETQYF. Full variable domain (rest looked up from reference TRBV7-6 and TRBJ2-5): GAGVSQSPRYKVTKRGQDVALRCDPISGHVSLYWYRQALGQGPEFLTYFNYEAQQDKSGLPNDRFSAERPEGSISTLTIQRTEQRDSAMYRCASSLSPGAGETQYFGPGTRLLVL.

The chain joins TRBV23-1 to TRBJ2-7; a weak D match, TRBD2 (6 bases). TRBV23-1 is reported as an ORF; its role is uncertain. This CDR3 spans 17 amino acids. The ends were cut back, 0 bases at V and 5 bases at J, with 20 bases in the middle. The CDR3, as DNA: TGCGCCAGCAGTCAATCCGGCCCTGGAGGGGAGTTTCACGAGCAGTACTTC. Residues: CASSQSGPGGEFHEQYF.

The chain has TRBV6-6 and TRBJ1-5, with D unresolved. This CDR3 spans 14 amino acids. Germline CDR1 MNHNY, CDR2 SVGAGI (reference sequence). The ends were cut back, 7 bases at V and 0 bases at J, with 10 bases in the middle. The CDR3 DNA reads as TGTGCCAGCATACGAGATAATAGCAATCAGCCCCAGCATTTT. Translated, it gives CASIRDNSNQPQHF.

This clone was observed a handful of times. The chain carries TRBV11-2 and TRBJ1-2, with a tentative D call TRBD1 (5 bases). There are 15 residues in the CDR3. From germline, CDR1 is SGHAT and CDR2 FQNNGV. V lost 0 bases and J lost 7, with 15 bases in between. The DNA for the CDR3 is TGTGCCAGCAGCTTAGATACGGGGGGGGTTAGTGGCTACACCTTC. Its protein product is CASSLDTGGVSGYTF.

This chain links TRBV27 with TRBJ1-2, with D perhaps TRBD1 (6 bases). V shed 4 bases and J shed 3 bases, with 12 bases lying between them. Per germline, CDR1 MNHEY and CDR2 SMNVEV (reference sequence). CDR3 length equals 14 residues. The CDR3 nucleotides read TGTGCCAGCAGTTCTGACAGGAGCTACTATGGCTACACCTTC. This encodes CASSSDRSYYGYTF.

CDR3 sequence (DNA): TGTGCCAGCAGCTTAGCGGGAACCGCCTACGAGCAGTACTTC. Its translation: CASSLAGTAYEQYF. This chain connects TRBV11-3 to TRBJ2-7, with a tentative D call TRBD2 (5 bases). V was cut by 1 base and J by 2 bases, with 9 bases left in between. Germline V CDR1 and CDR2: SGHNT, YENEEA. The CDR3 has 14 residues.

V is TRBV10-3 and J is TRBJ2-7; tentatively, D is TRBD2 (6 bases). With 6 bases removed from V and 3 bases from J, the gap between germline ends came to 18 bases. The CDR3 length is 15 residues. CDR1 ENHRY and CDR2 SYGVKD come from the germline V gene. CDR3 sequence reads: CAIRDGRGLDYEQYF. Here the CDR3 DNA reads TGTGCCATCAGGGACGGACGGGGACTTGACTACGAGCAGTACTTC.

V gene TRBV7-9 combines with J gene TRBJ2-3; 7 nucleotides agree with TRBD2. Germline CDR1 and CDR2: SEHNR and FQNEAQ (reference sequence). CDR3 size: 14 residues. V dropped 5 bases and J dropped 2; count of bases not matched to a gene: 4. As DNA, the CDR3 is TGTGCCAGCAGCATTGGGACTACCACAGATACGCAGTATTTT. It is translated as CASSIGTTTDTQYF.

The CDR3 nucleotides read TGTGCCAGCAGAAGACTAGCGGCCAAATACGAGCAGTACTTC. It encodes CASRRLAAKYEQYF. The chain is built from TRBV6-5 and TRBJ2-7, with 9 bases fitting TRBD2. V lost 6 bases, J lost 4 bases, and 7 bases stayed unmatched. In germline, CDR1 is MNHEY, CDR2 SVGAGI. This CDR3 contains 14 residues.

This chain uses TRBV5-4 with TRBJ2-3; D remains ambiguous. V was shortened by 2 bases and J by 4 bases, with 11 bases between the two germline ends. Germline CDR1 and CDR2: SGHNT and YYREEE (reference sequence). The CDR3 is 14 residues long. This CDR3 is CASSFDFSSDTQYF. DNA of the CDR3: TGTGCCAGCAGCTTTGACTTCTCGTCAGATACGCAGTATTTT.

The chain is built from TRBV5-1 and TRBJ1-2; 8 bases are shared with TRBD1. Germline CDR1 SGHRS, CDR2 YFSETQ. CDR3 length equals 16 residues. Unmatched junction bases numbered 8, after V lost 4 bases and J lost 0 bases. The CDR3 DNA follows: TGCGCCAGCAGCCGCAGGACAGGGCTCACTAACTATGGCTACACCTTC. This encodes CASSRRTGLTNYGYTF.

This chain joins TRBV5-1 and TRBJ2-5, with D possibly matching TRBD2 (6 bases). CDR1 and CDR2 from the germline V gene are SGHRS and YFSETQ. The CDR3 covers 16 residues. Trimming stripped 4 bases from V and 1 base from J, with 17 bases between. The CDR3: CASSPAGTVAQETQYF. In nucleotides, the CDR3 is TGCGCCAGCAGCCCAGCCGGGACTGTCGCCCAAGAGACCCAGTACTTC.

The chain is built from TRBV27 and TRBJ2-7, with D tentatively TRBD2 (5 bases). The CDR3 has 11 amino acids. Germline assignment: CDR1 MNHEY and CDR2 SMNVEV (reference sequence). Trimming left V 3 bases short and J 7 bases short, with 7 bases between. The DNA of the CDR3 is TGTGCCAGCAGTTTTGGGGAGGAGCAGTACTTC. Translation gives CASSFGEEQYF.

The chain uses TRBV7-8 and TRBJ1-3; TRBD2 matches 8 bases. The J call may be faulty, since TRBJ2-2 better matches the DNA end. The germline V gene encodes CDR1 SGHVS and CDR2 FQNEAQ. The CDR3 is made up of 15 amino acids. The chain's CDR3 is CASSLYSGTTGELFF. In DNA form, the CDR3 reads TGTGCCAGCAGCTTATATAGCGGGACCACCGGGGAGCTGTTTTTT.